A selection of T cell receptor beta chains follows, all from one sample in a study of shared clonotypes between healthy human individuals. Sequencing was performed with immunoSEQ multiplex PCR; in TCRdb, only in-frame clones are kept and a portion is missing. The table shows approximately 2,300,000 clones, with around 92% occurring only once. The sequenced sample was naive CD4+ T cells from PBMCs. The receptors here all came from a man younger than 35 in good health. Some clones in this sample may be carry-over from other donors' samples. Each CDR3 is given with its conserved first and last residue. Fields, in order: D gene, V gene, J gene, CDR3 protein. D genes are given only for firm matches.

D gene: .; V gene: TRBV4-1; J gene: TRBJ2-1; CDR3 protein: CASSPLPSLSYNEQFF
D gene: .; V gene: TRBV4-2; J gene: TRBJ1-1; CDR3 protein: CASSQVGRGQYNTEAFF
D gene: .; V gene: TRBV7-2; J gene: TRBJ1-2; CDR3 protein: CASSRRHLYGYTF
D gene: TRBD1; V gene: TRBV19; J gene: TRBJ1-5; CDR3 protein: CASRPYDRAGNQPQHF
D gene: TRBD1; V gene: TRBV19; J gene: TRBJ2-7; CDR3 protein: CASKTRQGYEQYF
D gene: .; V gene: TRBV6-1; J gene: TRBJ2-1; CDR3 protein: CASLSQGSSYNEQFF
D gene: .; V gene: TRBV27; J gene: TRBJ2-3; CDR3 protein: CASSLYPSPQYF
D gene: TRBD2; V gene: TRBV11-3; J gene: TRBJ2-3; CDR3 protein: CASSLGKREGTYTDTQYF
D gene: TRBD2; V gene: TRBV6-6; J gene: TRBJ2-5; CDR3 protein: CASSRLRASGEETQYF
D gene: TRBD1; V gene: TRBV19; J gene: TRBJ1-5; CDR3 protein: CASSYLGQAHGNQPQHF
D gene: TRBD2; V gene: TRBV5-5; J gene: TRBJ2-5; CDR3 protein: CASSLDSGLAGGQETQYF
D gene: .; V gene: TRBV6-4; J gene: TRBJ2-7; CDR3 protein: CASSPDRISYEQYF
D gene: TRBD2; V gene: TRBV7-2; J gene: TRBJ2-7; CDR3 protein: CASSLGTSGRVNEQYF
D gene: TRBD1; V gene: TRBV2; J gene: TRBJ1-1; CDR3 protein: CASSDRDRANTEAFF
D gene: TRBD2; V gene: TRBV7-9; J gene: TRBJ2-5; CDR3 protein: CASSPSQGGQETQYF
D gene: TRBD1; V gene: TRBV7-9; J gene: TRBJ2-5; CDR3 protein: CASNEWGQALGTQYF
D gene: TRBD2; V gene: TRBV2; J gene: TRBJ2-5; CDR3 protein: CASSPLAGGGETQYF
D gene: .; V gene: TRBV11-2; J gene: TRBJ2-5; CDR3 protein: CASSLPNLGSETQYF
D gene: .; V gene: TRBV2; J gene: TRBJ1-2; CDR3 protein: CASSEARGGGYTF
D gene: .; V gene: TRBV29-1; J gene: TRBJ2-1; CDR3 protein: CSVIFLTSAYNEQFF
D gene: .; V gene: TRBV11-2; J gene: TRBJ2-5; CDR3 protein: CASSSTAIGTQYF
D gene: .; V gene: TRBV7-9; J gene: TRBJ2-7; CDR3 protein: CASSFQGPYEQYF
D gene: .; V gene: TRBV6-1; J gene: TRBJ2-1; CDR3 protein: CASSSGTRPYNEQFF
D gene: .; V gene: TRBV28; J gene: TRBJ1-2; CDR3 protein: CATSGRTYGYTF
D gene: TRBD1; V gene: TRBV7-8; J gene: TRBJ2-3; CDR3 protein: CASSLQGVSDTQYF
D gene: .; V gene: TRBV5-1; J gene: TRBJ2-1; CDR3 protein: CASSSAAGSYNEQFF
D gene: .; V gene: TRBV20-1; J gene: TRBJ2-5; CDR3 protein: CSVPQEETQYF
D gene: TRBD1; V gene: TRBV28; J gene: TRBJ1-5; CDR3 protein: CASRFRDRGHQPQHF
D gene: .; V gene: TRBV7-2; J gene: TRBJ1-5; CDR3 protein: CASSLRVGAVNQPQHF
D gene: .; V gene: TRBV11-2; J gene: TRBJ2-3; CDR3 protein: CASSLDLHVDTQYF
D gene: TRBD2; V gene: TRBV5-1; J gene: TRBJ2-2; CDR3 protein: CASSSPRGGASTGELFF